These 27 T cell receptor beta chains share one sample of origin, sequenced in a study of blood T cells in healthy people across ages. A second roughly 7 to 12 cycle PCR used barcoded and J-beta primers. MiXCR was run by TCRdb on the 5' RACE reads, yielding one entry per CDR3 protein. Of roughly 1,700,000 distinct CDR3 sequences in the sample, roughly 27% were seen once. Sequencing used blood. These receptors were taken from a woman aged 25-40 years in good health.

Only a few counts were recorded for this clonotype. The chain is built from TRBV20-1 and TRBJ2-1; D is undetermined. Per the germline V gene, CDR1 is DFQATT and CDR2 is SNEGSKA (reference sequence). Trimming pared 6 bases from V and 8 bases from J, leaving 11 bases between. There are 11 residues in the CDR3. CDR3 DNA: TGCAGTGCCGGTATGTCCGATGAGCAGTTCTTC. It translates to CSAGMSDEQFF.

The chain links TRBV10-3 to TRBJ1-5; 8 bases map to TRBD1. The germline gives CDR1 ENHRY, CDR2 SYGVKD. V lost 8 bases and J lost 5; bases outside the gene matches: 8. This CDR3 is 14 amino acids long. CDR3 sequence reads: CAIGMTGDDQPQHF. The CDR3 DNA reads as TGTGCCATCGGCATGACAGGGGATGATCAGCCCCAGCATTTT.

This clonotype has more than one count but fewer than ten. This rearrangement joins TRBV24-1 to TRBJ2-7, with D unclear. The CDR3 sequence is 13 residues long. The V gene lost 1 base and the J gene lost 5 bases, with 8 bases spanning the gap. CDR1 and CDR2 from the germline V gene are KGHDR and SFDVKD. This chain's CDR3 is CATSDFSGNEQYF. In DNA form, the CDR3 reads TGTGCCACCAGTGATTTCTCGGGTAACGAGCAGTACTTC.

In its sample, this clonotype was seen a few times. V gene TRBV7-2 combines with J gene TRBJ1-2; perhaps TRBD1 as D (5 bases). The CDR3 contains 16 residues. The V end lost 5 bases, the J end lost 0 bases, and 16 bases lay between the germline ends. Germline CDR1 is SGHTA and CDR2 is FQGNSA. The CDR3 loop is CASSRDTGLANYGYTF. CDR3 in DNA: TGTGCCAGCAGCCGCGATACAGGCCTAGCTAACTATGGCTACACCTTC.

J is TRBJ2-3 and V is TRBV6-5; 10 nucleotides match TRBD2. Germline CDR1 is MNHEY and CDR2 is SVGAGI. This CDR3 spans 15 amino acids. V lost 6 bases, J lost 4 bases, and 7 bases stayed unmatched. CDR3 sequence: CASRRAGGRADTQYF. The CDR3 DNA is TGTGCCAGCAGGAGAGCGGGGGGGAGGGCAGATACGCAGTATTTT.

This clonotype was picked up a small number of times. The chain's CDR3 is CASSLTSGRAYEQFF. The CDR3 nucleotides read TGTGCCAGCAGCCTTACTAGCGGGAGGGCCTATGAGCAGTTCTTC. This chain connects TRBV3-1 to TRBJ2-1; 13 nucleotides align to TRBD2. From germline, CDR1 is LGHDT and CDR2 YNNKEL (reference sequence). The CDR3 runs 15 residues. V lost 4 bases, J lost 8 bases, and 5 bases stayed unmatched.

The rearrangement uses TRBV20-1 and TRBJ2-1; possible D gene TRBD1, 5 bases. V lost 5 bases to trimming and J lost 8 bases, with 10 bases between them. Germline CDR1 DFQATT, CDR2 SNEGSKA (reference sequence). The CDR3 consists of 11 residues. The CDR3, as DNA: TGCAGTGCTCAGGGCACCCATGAGCAGTTCTTC. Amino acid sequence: CSAQGTHEQFF.

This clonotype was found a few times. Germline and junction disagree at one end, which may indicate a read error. The CDR3 nucleotides read TGTGCCAGCAGCCTAGCGGGAGGGAGTAACATTCAGTACTTC. This codes for CASSLAGGSNIQYF. The chain employs TRBV7-9 and TRBJ2-4, with 12 positions matching TRBD2. This CDR3 contains 14 residues. The germline V gene has CDR1 SEHNR and CDR2 FQNEAQ (reference sequence).

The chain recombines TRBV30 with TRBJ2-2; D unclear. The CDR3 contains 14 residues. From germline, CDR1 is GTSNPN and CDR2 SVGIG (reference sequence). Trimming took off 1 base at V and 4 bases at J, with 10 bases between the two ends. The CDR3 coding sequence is TGTGCCTGGAGTGGTCTACGGTCCACCGGGGAGCTGTTTTTT. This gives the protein CAWSGLRSTGELFF. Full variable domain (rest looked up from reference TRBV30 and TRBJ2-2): SQTIHQWPATLVQPVGSPLSLECTVEGTSNPNLYWYRQAAGRGLQLLFYSVGIGQISSEVPQNLSASRPQDRQFILSSKKLLLSDSGFYLCAWSGLRSTGELFFGEGSRLTVL.

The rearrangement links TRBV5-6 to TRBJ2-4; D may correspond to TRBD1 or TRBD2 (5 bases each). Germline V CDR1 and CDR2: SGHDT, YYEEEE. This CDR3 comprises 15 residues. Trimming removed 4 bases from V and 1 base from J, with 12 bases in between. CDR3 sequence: CASSGWGTAKNIQYF. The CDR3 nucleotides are TGTGCCAGCAGCGGTTGGGGGACGGCCAAAAACATTCAGTACTTC.

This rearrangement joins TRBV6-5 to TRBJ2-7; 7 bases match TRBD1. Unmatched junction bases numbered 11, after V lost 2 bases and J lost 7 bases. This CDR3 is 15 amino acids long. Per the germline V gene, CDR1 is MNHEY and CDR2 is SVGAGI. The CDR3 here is CASSYETGLSREQYF. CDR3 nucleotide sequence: TGTGCCAGCAGTTACGAGACAGGGCTCTCTCGGGAGCAGTACTTC.

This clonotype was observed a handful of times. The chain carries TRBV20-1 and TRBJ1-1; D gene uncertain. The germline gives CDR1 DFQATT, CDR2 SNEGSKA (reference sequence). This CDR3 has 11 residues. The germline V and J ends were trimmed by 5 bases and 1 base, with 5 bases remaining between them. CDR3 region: CSAPRNTEAFF. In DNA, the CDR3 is TGCAGTGCTCCGAGGAACACTGAAGCTTTCTTT.

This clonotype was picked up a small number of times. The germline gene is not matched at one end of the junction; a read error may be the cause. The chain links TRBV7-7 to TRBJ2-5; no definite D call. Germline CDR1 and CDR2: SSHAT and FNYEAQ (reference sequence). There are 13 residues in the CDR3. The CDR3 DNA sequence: TGTGCCAACAGCTTAGAGATGGGCAAGACCCAGTACTTC. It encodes CANSLEMGKTQYF.

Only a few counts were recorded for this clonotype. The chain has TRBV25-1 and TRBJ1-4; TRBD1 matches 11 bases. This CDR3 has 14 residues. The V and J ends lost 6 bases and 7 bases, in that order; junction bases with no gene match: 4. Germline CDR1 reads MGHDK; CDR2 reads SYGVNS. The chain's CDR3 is CASSWTGGGEKLFF. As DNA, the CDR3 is TGTGCCAGCAGCTGGACAGGGGGCGGTGAAAAACTGTTTTTT. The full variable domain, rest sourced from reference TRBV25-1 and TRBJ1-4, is EADIYQTPRYLVIGTGKKITLECSQTMGHDKMYWYQQDPGMELHLIHYSYGVNSTEKGDLSSESTVSRIRTEHFPLTLESARPSHTSQYLCASSWTGGGEKLFFGSGTQLSVL.

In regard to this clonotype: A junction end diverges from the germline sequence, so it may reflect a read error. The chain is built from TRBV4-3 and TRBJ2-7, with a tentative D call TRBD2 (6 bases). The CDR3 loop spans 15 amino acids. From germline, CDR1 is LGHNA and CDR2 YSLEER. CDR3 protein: CVSSQARVPGDEQYF. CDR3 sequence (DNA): TGCGTCAGCAGCCAAGCCCGGGTACCGGGGGACGAGCAGTACTTC.

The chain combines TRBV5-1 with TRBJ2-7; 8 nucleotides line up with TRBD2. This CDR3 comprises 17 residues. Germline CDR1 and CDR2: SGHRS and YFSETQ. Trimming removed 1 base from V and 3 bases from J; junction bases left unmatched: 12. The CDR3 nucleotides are TGCGCCAGCAGCTTGAATTTAGGCCTTAGCGGGAACTACGAGCAGTACTTC. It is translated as CASSLNLGLSGNYEQYF.

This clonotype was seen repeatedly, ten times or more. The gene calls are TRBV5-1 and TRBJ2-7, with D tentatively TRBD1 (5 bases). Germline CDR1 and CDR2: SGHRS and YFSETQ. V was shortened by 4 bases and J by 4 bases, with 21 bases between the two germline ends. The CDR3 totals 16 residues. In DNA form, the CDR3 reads TGCGCCAGCAGCATATTGTCGCCAGGGTCGATGTACGAGCAGTACTTC. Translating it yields CASSILSPGSMYEQYF.

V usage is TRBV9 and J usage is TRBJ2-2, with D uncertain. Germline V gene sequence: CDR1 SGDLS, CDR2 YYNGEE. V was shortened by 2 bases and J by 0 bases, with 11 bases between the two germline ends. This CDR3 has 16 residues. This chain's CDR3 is CASSVSVSPNTGELFF. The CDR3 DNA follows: TGTGCCAGCAGCGTGAGTGTGTCGCCGAACACCGGGGAGCTGTTTTTT.

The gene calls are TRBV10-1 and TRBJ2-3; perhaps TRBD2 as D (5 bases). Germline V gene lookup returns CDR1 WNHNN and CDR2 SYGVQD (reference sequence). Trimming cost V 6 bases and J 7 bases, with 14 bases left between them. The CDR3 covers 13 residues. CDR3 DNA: TGCGCCAGCAGGGCGGATAGCGCGAATACGCAGTATTTT. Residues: CASRADSANTQYF.

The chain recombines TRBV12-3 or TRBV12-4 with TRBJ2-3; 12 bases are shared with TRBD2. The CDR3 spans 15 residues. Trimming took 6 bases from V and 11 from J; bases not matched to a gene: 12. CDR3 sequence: CASRSSSGRAYVQYF. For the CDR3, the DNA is TGTGCCAGCAGAAGTTCTAGCGGGAGGGCTTATGTGCAGTATTTT.

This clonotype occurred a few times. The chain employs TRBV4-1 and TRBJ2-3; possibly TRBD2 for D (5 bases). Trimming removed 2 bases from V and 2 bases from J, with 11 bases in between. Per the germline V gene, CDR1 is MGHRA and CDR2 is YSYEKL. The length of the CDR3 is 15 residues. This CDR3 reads CASSQSTGTTDTQYF. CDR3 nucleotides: TGCGCCAGCAGCCAATCCACGGGAACCACAGATACGCAGTATTTT.

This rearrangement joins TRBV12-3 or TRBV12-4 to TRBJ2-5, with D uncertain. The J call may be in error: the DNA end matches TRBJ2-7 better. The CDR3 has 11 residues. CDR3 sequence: CASSLYIEQYF. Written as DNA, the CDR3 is TGTGCCAGCAGTTTATATATCGAGCAGTACTTC.

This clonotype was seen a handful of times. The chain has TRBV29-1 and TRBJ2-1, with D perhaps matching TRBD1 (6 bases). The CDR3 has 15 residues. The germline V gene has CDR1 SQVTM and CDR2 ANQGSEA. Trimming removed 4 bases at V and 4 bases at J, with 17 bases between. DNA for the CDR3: TGCAGCGTTGTCAACAGGGAGAGTCGGTACAATGAGCAGTTCTTC. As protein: CSVVNRESRYNEQFF.

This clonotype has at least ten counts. CDR3 bases: TGCGCCAGCAGCTTAAGCGGGGATGACAATGAGCAGTTCTTC. This codes for CASSLSGDDNEQFF. The chain links TRBV5-1 to TRBJ2-1; 7 bases fit TRBD2. Trimming removed 2 bases from V and 5 bases from J; junction bases left unmatched: 4. The CDR3 sequence is 14 residues long. Germline V CDR1 and CDR2: SGHRS, YFSETQ.

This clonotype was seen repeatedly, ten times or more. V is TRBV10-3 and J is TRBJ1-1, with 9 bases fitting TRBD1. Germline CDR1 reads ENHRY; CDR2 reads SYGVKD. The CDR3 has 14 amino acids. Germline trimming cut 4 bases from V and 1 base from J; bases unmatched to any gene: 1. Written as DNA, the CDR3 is TGTGCCATCAGTGGGGGACAGGGGAACACTGAAGCTTTCTTT. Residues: CAISGGQGNTEAFF.

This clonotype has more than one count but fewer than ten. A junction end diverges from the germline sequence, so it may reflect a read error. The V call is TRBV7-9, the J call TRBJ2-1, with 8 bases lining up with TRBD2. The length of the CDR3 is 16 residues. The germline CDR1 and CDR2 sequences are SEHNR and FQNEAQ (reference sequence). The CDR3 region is CASSPRWGSGVNGQFF. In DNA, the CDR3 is TGTGCCAGCAGCCCTCGGTGGGGTAGCGGGGTCAATGGGCAGTTCTTC.

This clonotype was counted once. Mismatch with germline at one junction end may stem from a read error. The CDR3 sequence is CASSLGVSANSPPHF. The DNA for the CDR3 is TGTGCCAGCAGTTTAGGCGTCTCGGCTAATTCACCCCCCCACTTT. The chain recombines TRBV12-3 or TRBV12-4 with TRBJ1-6; D gene ambiguous. This CDR3 has 15 residues.